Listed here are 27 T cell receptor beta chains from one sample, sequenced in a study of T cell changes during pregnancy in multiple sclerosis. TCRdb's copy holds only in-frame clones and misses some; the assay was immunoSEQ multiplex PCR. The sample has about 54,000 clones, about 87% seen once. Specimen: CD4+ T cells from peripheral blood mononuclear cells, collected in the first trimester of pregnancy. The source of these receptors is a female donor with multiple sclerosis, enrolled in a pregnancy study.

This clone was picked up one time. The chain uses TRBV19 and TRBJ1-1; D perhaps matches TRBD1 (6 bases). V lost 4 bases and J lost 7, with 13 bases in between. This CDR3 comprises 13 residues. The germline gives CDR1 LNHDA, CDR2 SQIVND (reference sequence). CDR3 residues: CASSTGQVYEAFF. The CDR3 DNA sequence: TGTGCCAGTAGTACGGGACAAGTCTATGAAGCTTTCTTT.

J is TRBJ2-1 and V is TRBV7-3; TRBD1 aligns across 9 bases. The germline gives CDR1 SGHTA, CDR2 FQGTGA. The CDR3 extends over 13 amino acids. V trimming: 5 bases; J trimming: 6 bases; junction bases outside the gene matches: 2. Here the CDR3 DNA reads TGTGCCAGCAGCACGGGACAGGGCAATGAGCAGTTCTTC. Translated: CASSTGQGNEQFF.

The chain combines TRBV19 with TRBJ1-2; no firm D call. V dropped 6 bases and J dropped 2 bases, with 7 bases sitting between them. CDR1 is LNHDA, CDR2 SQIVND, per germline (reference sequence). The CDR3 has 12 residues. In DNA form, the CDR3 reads TGTGCCAGTAGAGCCGGGAACTATGGCTACACCTTC. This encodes CASRAGNYGYTF.

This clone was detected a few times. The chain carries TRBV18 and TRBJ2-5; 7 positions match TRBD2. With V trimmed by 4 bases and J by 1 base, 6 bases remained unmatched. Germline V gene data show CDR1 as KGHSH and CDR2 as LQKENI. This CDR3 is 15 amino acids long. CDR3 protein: CASSLGTSAQETQYF. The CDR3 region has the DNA TGTGCCAGCTCACTGGGAACTAGCGCCCAAGAGACCCAGTACTTC.

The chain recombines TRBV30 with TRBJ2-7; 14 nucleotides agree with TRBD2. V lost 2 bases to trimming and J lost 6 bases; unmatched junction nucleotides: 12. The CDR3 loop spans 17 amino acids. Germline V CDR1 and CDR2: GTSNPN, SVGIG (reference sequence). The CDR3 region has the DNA TGTGCCTGGAGTTGGACTCCCGGGACTAGCGGGAGAATCGAGCAGTACTTC. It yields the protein CAWSWTPGTSGRIEQYF.

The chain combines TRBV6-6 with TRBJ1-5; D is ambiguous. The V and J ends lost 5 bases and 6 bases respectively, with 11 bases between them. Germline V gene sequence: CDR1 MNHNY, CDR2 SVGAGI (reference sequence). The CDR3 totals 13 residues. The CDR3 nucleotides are TGTGCCAGCAGTGATGGAGTCGGTCAGCCCCAGCATTTT. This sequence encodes CASSDGVGQPQHF.

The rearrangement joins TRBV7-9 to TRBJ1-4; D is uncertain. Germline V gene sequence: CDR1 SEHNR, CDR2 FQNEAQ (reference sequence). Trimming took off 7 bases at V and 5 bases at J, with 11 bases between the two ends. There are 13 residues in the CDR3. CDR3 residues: CASTYSGNEKLFF. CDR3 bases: TGTGCCAGCACCTATAGCGGAAATGAAAAACTGTTTTTT.

CDR3 region: CAIRAGGLDTGELFF. The CDR3 DNA is TGTGCCATCAGGGCGGGAGGGCTGGACACCGGGGAGCTGTTTTTT. This chain uses TRBV10-3 with TRBJ2-2, with 9 bases identical to TRBD2. Germline V gives CDR1 ENHRY, CDR2 SYGVKD. The junction had 5 bases not matched to a gene; V was cut back by 6 bases and J by 3 bases. This CDR3 region has 15 residues.

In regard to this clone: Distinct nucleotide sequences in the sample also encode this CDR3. The CDR3 spells CASSPGQQETQYF. The CDR3 DNA sequence: TGTGCCAGCTCACCAGGGCAACAAGAGACCCAGTACTTC. The chain recombines TRBV18 with TRBJ2-5; unclear D gene. Germline V gene lookup returns CDR1 KGHSH and CDR2 LQKENI. Trimming took off 2 bases at V and 2 bases at J, with 6 bases between the two ends. This CDR3 contains 13 residues.

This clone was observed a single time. Here the CDR3 reads CASRPAGGRSDTQYF. DNA of the CDR3: TGTGCCAGCAGACCAGCGGGGGGGCGGTCAGATACGCAGTATTTT. The V gene is TRBV7-2, the J gene TRBJ2-3; 10 nucleotides agree with TRBD2. The germline V gene encodes CDR1 SGHTA and CDR2 FQGNSA. The CDR3 loop spans 15 amino acids. The J segment lost 4 bases and the V segment lost 6 bases, leaving 7 bases of the junction unmatched. The whole variable domain, remainder taken from reference TRBV7-2 and TRBJ2-3, is GAGVSQSPSNKVTEKGKDVELRCDPISGHTALYWYRQSLGQGLEFLIYFQGNSAPDKSGLPSDRFSAERTGGSVSTLTIQRTQQEDSAVYLCASRPAGGRSDTQYFGPGTRLTVL.

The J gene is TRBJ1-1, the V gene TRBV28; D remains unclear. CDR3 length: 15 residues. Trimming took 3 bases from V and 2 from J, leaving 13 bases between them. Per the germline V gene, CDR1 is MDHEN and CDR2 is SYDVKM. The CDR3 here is CASSLEGRPNTEAFF. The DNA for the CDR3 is TGTGCCAGCAGTTTGGAGGGCAGGCCAAACACTGAAGCTTTCTTT.

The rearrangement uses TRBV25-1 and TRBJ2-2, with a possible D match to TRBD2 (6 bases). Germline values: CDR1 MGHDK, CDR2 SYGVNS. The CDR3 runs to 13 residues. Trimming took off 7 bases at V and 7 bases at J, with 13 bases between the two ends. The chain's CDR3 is CASIGGPGGELFF. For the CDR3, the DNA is TGTGCCAGCATCGGAGGGCCGGGCGGGGAGCTGTTTTTT.

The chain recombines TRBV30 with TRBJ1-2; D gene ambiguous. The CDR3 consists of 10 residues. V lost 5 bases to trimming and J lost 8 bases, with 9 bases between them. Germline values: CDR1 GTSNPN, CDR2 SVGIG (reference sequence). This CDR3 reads CAWGPGGYTF. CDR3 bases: TGTGCCTGGGGACCGGGAGGCTACACCTTC. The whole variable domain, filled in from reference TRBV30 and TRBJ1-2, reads SQTIHQWPATLVQPVGSPLSLECTVEGTSNPNLYWYRQAAGRGLQLLFYSVGIGQISSEVPQNLSASRPQDRQFILSSKKLLLSDSGFYLCAWGPGGYTFGSGTRLTVV.

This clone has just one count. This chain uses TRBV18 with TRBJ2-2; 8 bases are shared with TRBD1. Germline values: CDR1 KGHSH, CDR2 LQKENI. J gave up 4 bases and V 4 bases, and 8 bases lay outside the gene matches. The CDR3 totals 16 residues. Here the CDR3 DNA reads TGTGCCAGCTCACTTGGTGGACAGGGAGGCACCGGGGAGCTGTTTTTT. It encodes CASSLGGQGGTGELFF.

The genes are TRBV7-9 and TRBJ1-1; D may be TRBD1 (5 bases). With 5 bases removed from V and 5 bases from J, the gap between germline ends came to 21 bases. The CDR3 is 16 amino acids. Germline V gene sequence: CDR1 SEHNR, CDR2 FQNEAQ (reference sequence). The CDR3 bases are TGTGCCAGCAGCCCCGCGGGGGGAGGGCTCATAACTGAAGCTTTCTTT. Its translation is CASSPAGGGLITEAFF.

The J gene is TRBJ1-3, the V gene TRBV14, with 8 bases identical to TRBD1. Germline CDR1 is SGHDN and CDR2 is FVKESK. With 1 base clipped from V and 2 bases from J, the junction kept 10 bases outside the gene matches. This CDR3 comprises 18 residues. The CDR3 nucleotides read TGTGCCAGCAGCCAAGTTCTCGCAGGGGGCTTGGCTGGAAACACCATATATTTT. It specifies CASSQVLAGGLAGNTIYF.

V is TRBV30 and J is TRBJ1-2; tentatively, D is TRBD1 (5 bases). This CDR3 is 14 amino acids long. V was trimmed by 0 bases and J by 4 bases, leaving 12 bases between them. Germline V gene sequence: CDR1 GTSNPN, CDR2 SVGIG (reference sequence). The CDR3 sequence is CAWSVVGHSYGYTF. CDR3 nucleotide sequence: TGTGCCTGGAGTGTGGTGGGGCATAGCTATGGCTACACCTTC.

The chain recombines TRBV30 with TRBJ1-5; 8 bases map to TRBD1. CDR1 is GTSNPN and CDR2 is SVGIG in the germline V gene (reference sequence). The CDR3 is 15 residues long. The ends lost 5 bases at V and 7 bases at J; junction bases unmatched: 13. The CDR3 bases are TGTGCCTGGGCGGAAACACTGACAGGGGCACAGCCCCAGCATTTT. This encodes CAWAETLTGAQPQHF.

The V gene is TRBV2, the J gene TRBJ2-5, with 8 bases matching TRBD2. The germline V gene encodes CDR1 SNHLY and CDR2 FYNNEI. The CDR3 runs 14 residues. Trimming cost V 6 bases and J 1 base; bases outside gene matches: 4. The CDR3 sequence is CASRPGLGQETQYF. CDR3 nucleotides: TGTGCCAGCAGACCGGGACTAGGCCAAGAGACCCAGTACTTC.

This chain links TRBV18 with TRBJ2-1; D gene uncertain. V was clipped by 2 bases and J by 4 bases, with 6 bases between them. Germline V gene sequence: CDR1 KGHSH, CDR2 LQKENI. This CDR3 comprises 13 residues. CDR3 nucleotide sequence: TGTGCCAGCTCACCATCTTTTTACAATGAGCAGTTCTTC. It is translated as CASSPSFYNEQFF.

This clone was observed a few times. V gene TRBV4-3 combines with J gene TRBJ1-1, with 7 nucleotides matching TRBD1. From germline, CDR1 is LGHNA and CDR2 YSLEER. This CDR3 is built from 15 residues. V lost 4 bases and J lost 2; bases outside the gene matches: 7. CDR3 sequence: CASSRERQGNTEAFF. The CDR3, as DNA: TGCGCCAGCAGCCGAGAAAGACAGGGAAACACTGAAGCTTTCTTT.

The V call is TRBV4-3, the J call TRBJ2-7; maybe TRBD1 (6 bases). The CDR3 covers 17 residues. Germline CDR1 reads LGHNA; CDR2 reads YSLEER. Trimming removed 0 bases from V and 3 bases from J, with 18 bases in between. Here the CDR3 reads CASSQEKSGVWGYEQYF. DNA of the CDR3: TGCGCCAGCAGCCAAGAAAAATCAGGGGTATGGGGCTACGAGCAGTACTTC.

The CDR3 region has the DNA TGCGCCAGCGTCAGGGGTGTCGGTGAAAAACTGTTTTTT. Translating gives CASVRGVGEKLFF. The gene calls are TRBV10-2 and TRBJ1-4, with D perhaps TRBD1 (6 bases). CDR1 and CDR2 from the germline V gene are WSHSY and SAAADI. V was clipped by 8 bases and J by 7 bases, with 14 bases between them. This CDR3 contains 13 residues.

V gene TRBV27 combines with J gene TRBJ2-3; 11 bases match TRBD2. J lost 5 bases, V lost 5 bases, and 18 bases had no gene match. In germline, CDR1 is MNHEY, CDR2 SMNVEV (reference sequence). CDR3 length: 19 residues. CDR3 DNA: TGTGCCAGCAGTGGCGCAGAAAGCCTAGCGGGAGGCCTGGGAGATACGCAGTATTTT. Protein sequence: CASSGAESLAGGLGDTQYF.

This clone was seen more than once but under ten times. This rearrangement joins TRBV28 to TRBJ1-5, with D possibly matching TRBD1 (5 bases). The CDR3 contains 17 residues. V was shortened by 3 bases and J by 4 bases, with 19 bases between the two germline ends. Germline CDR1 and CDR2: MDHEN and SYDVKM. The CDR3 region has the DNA TGTGCCAGCAGTTTGCGGACGGGGGGAAGGGTTAATCAGCCCCAGCATTTT. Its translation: CASSLRTGGRVNQPQHF.

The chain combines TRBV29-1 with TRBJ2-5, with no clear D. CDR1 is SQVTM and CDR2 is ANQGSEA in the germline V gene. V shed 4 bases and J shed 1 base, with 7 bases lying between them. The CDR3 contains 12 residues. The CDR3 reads CSVARGQETQYF. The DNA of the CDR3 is TGCAGCGTTGCGAGAGGCCAAGAGACCCAGTACTTC.

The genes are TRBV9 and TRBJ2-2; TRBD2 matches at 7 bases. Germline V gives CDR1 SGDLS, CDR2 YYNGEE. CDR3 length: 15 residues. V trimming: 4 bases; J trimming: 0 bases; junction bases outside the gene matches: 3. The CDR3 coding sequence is TGTGCCAGCAGCTTGCTAGCGGCGAACACCGGGGAGCTGTTTTTT. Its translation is CASSLLAANTGELFF.